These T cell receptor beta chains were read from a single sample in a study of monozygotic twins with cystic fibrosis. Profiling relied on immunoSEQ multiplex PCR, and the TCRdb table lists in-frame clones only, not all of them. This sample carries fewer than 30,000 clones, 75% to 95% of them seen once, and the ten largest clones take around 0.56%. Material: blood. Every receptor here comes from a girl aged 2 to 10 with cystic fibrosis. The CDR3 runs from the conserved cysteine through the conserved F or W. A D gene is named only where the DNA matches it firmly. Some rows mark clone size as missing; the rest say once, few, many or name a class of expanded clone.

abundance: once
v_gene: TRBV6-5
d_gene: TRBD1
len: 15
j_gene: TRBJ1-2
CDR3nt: TGTGCCAGCAGACCGGACAGGGCGGTTAACTATGGCTACACCTTC
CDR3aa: CASRPDRAVNYGYTF

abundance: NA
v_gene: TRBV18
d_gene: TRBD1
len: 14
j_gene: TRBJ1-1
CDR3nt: TGTGCCAGCTCACCTCCTGCGACAGGGGGGGAGGCTTTCTTT
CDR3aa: CASSPPATGGEAFF

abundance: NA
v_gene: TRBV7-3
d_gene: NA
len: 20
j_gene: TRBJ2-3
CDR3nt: TGTGCCAGCAGCCCCCCCGGGGAAGCCTCCTCTCGTGTTAGCACAGATACGCAGTATTTT
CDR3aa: CASSPPGEASSRVSTDTQYF

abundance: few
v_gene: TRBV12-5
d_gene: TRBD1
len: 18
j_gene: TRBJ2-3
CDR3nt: TGTGCTAGTGGTTTGGACACGGGACAGGGGCTGTACACAGATACGCAGTATTTT
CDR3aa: CASGLDTGQGLYTDTQYF

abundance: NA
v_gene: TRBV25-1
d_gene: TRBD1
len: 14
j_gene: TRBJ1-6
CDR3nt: TGTGCCAGCAGTAGGACAGGAACCCAGTCACCCCTCCACTTT
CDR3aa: CASSRTGTQSPLHF

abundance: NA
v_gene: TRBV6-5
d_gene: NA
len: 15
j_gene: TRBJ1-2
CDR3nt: TGTGCCAGCAGTTTGCGGGCGGACCGCCGATATGGCTACACCTTC
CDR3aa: CASSLRADRRYGYTF

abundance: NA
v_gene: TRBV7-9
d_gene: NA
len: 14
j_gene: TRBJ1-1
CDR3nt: TGTGCCAGCAGCTTTGCAGGGGTGAACACTGAAGCTTTCTTT
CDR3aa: CASSFAGVNTEAFF

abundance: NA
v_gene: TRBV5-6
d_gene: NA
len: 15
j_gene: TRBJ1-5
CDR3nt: TGTGCCAGCAGCTTGGGACCGTATAGCAATCAGCCCCAGCATTTT
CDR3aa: CASSLGPYSNQPQHF

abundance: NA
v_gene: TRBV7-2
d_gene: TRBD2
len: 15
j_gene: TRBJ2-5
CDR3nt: TGTGCCAGCAGCCTTGGACTAGCGGGGGGTGTGACCCAGTACTTC
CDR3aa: CASSLGLAGGVTQYF

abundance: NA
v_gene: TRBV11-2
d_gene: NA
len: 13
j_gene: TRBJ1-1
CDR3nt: TGTGCCAGCAGCCCGGCGGCCCTGTTTGAAGCTTTCTTT
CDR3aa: CASSPAALFEAFF

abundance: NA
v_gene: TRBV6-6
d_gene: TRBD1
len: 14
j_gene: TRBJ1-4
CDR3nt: TGTGCCAGCTGTTGGGGGACAGGGGGTGAAAAACTGTTTTTT
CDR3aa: CASCWGTGGEKLFF

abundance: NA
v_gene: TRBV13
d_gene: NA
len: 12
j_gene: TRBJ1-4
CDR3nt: TGTGCCAGCCAACGGGGGGATGAAAAACTGTTTTTT
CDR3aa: CASQRGDEKLFF

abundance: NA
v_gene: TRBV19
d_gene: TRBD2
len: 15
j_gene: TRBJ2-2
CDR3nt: TGTGCCAGTAGTGACGGACATACTAGCGGCGGGGAGCTGTTTTTT
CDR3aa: CASSDGHTSGGELFF

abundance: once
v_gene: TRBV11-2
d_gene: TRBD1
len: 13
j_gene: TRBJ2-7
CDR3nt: TGTGCCAGCAGCTTCCCAGGGGGCTACGAGCAGTACTTC
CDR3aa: CASSFPGGYEQYF

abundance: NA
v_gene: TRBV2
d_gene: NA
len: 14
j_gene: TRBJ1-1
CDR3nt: TGTGCCAGCAGTGAAGAGGGTTTTAACACTGAAGCTTTCTTT
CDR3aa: CASSEEGFNTEAFF

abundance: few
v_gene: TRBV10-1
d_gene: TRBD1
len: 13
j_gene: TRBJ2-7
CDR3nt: TGCGCCGACCGGGACAGGGGACCCTACGAGCAGTACTTC
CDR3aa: CADRDRGPYEQYF

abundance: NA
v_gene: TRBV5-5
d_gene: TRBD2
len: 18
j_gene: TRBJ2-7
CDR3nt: TGTGCCAGCAGCAAGACACCATCCGGACTAGCGGGGGGCCACGAGCAGTACTTC
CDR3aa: CASSKTPSGLAGGHEQYF

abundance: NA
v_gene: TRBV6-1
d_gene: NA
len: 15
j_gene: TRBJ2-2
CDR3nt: TGTGCCAGCAGTCCGGTAGGCATGAACACCGGGGAGCTGTTTTTT
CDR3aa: CASSPVGMNTGELFF

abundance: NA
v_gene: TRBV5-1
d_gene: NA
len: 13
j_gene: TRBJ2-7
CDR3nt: TGCGCCAGCAGCTTGGACAACTCCTACGAGCAGTACTTC
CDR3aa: CASSLDNSYEQYF

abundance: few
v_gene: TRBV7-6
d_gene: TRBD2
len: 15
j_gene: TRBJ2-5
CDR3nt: TGTGCCAGCAGCTCACCTCCGGGACTAGCAGAGACCCAGTACTTC
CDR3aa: CASSSPPGLAETQYF

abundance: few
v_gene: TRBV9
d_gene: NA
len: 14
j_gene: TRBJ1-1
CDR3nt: TGTGCCAGCAAGGAGGGGGTCCTGAACACTGAAGCTTTCTTT
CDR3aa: CASKEGVLNTEAFF

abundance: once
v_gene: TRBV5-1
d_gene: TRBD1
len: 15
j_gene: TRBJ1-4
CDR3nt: TGCGCCAGCAGCTCCCAGACAGGGAATAATGAAAAACTGTTTTTT
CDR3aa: CASSSQTGNNEKLFF

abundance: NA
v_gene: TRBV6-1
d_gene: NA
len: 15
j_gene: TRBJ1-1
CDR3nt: TGTGCCAGCAGTGGGTCAGGGAGGTTTGACACTGAAGCTTTCTTT
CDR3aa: CASSGSGRFDTEAFF

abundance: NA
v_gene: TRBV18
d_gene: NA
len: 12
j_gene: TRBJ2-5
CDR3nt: TGTGCCAGCTCACCAATTCGAGAGACCCAGTACTTC
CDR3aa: CASSPIRETQYF

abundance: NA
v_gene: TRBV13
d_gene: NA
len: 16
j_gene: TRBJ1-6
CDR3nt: TGTGCCAGCAGCGCTCTCGAGGCGGGGCGTCTCTCACCCCTCCACTTT
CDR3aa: CASSALEAGRLSPLHF

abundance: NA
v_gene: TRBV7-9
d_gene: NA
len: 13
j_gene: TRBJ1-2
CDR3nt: TGTGCCAGCAGCTTAATTTTGGTCTATGGCTACACCTTC
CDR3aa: CASSLILVYGYTF

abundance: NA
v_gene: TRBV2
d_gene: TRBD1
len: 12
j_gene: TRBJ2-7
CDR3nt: TGTGCCAGCGGACAGGGAATCTACGAGCAGTACTTC
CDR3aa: CASGQGIYEQYF

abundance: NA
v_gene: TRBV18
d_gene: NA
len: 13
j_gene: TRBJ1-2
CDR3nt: TGTGCCAGCTCACCAATCGAAATTGATGGCTACACCTTC
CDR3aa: CASSPIEIDGYTF

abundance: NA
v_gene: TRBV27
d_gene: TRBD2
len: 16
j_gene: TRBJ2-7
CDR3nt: TGTGCCAGCAGACACGGACTAGCGGTTCCTATCTACGAGCAGTACTTC
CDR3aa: CASRHGLAVPIYEQYF

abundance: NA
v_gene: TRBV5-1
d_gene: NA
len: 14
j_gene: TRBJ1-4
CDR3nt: TGCGCCAGCAGCTTGGCAGCAGCTAATGGAAAACTGTTTTTT
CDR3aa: CASSLAAANGKLFF

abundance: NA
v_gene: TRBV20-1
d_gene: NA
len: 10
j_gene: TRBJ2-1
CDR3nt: TGCAGTGCTAATCGGCCCAATCGAGTCTTC
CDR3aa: CSANRPNRVF

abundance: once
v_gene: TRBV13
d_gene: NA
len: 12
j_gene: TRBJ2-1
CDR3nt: TGTGCCAGCAGCCTACGGGAAAATGAGCAGTTCTTC
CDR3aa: CASSLRENEQFF

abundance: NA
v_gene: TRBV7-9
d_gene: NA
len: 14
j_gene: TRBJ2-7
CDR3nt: TGTGCCAGCAGCTCCAGGGACCCCTCCTACGAGCAGTACTTC
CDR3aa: CASSSRDPSYEQYF

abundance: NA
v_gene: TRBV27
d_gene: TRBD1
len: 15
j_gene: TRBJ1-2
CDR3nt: TGTGCCAGCAGTACCGCCAGGGGACAGGCCTATGGCTACACCTTC
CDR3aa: CASSTARGQAYGYTF

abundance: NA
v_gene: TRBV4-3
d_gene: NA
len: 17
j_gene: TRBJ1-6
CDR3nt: TGCGCCAGCAGCCAAGATAGGCGGGTCTCCTATAATTCACCCCTCCACTTT
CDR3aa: CASSQDRRVSYNSPLHF

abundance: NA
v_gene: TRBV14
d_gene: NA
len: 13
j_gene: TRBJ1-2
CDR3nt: TGTGCCAGCAGCCAAGTCGTCAGGGGTGGCTACACCTTC
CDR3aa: CASSQVVRGGYTF

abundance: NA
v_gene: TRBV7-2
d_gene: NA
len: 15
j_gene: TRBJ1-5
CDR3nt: TGTGCCAGCAGCTTAGAGGGGGGATACAATCAGCCCCAGCATTTT
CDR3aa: CASSLEGGYNQPQHF

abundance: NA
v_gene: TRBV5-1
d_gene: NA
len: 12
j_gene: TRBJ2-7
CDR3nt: TGCGCCAGCAGCTCCGACGGTTACGAGCAGTACTTC
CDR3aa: CASSSDGYEQYF

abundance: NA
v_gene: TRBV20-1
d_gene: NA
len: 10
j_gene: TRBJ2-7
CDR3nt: TGCAGTGCTAGAGTAGGAGTCGAGTACTTC
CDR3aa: CSARVGVEYF

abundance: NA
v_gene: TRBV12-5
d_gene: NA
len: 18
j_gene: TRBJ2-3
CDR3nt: TGTGCTAGTGGTTTGGTATTCGGCGGGGAACCTAGCACAGATACGCAGTATTTT
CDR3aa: CASGLVFGGEPSTDTQYF

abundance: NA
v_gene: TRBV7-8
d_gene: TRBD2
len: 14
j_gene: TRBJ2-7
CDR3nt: TGTGCCAGCAGCCCTAGCGGCCTACCCTACGAGCAGTACTTC
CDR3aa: CASSPSGLPYEQYF

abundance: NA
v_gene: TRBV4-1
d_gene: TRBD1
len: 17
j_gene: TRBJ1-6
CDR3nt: TGCGCCAGCAGCCAATTACAGGGGACGGACTATAATTCACCCCTCCACTTT
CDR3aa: CASSQLQGTDYNSPLHF

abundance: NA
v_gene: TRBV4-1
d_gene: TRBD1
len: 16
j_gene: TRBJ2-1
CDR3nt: TGCGCCAGCAGTCAAGGACAGGGTTGGTCCTACAATGAGCAGTTCTTC
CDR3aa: CASSQGQGWSYNEQFF

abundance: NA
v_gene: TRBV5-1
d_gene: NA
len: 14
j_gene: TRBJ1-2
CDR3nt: TGCGCCAGCAGCTTGGAGACAGCCCCCTATGGCTACACCTTC
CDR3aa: CASSLETAPYGYTF

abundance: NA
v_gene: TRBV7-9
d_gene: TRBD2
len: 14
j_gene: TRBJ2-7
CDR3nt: TGTGCCAGCAGCTTCAGCGGGGGCTCCTACGAGCAGTACTTC
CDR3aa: CASSFSGGSYEQYF

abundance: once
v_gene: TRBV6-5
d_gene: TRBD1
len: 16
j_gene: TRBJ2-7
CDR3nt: TGTGCCAGCAGTTACCGGTTAGGGACAGGGACCTACGAGCAGTACTTC
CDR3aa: CASSYRLGTGTYEQYF

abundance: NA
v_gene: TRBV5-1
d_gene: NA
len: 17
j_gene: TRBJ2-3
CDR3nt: TGCGCCAGCAGCTGGGGCGGACGGCGGACTAGCACAGATACGCAGTATTTT
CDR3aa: CASSWGGRRTSTDTQYF

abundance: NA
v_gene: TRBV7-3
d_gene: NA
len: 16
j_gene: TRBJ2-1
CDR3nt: TGTGCCAGCAGCTTAACAGGAGTGGGTTCCTACAATGAGCAGTTCTTC
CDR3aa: CASSLTGVGSYNEQFF

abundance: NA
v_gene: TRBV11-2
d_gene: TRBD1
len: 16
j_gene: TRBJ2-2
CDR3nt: TGTGCCAGCAGCCAGGGGGCGGGATGGAACACCGGGGAGCTGTTTTTT
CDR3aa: CASSQGAGWNTGELFF

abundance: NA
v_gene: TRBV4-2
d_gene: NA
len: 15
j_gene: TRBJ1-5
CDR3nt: TGTGCCAGCAGCCAAGGGGGGGATAGCAATCAGCCCCAGCATTTT
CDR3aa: CASSQGGDSNQPQHF

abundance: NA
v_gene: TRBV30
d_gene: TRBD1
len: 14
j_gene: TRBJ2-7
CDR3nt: TGTGCCTGGGGGGGACAGGCGACCACCTACGAGCAGTACTTC
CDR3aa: CAWGGQATTYEQYF

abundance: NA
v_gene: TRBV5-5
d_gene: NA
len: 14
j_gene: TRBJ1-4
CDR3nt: TGTGCCAGCAGCTCCCCAGGGACCGTCGAAAAACTGTTTTTT
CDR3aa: CASSSPGTVEKLFF

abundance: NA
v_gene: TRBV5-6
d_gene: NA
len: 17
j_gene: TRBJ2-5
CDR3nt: TGTGCCAGCAGCGTCCGGGTGGGGGGCCCATTGGGAGAGACCCAGTACTTC
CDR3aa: CASSVRVGGPLGETQYF

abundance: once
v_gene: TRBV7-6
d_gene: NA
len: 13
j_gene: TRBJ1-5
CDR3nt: TGTGCCAGCAGCTTAGTATATGGTCAGCCCCAGCATTTT
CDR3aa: CASSLVYGQPQHF